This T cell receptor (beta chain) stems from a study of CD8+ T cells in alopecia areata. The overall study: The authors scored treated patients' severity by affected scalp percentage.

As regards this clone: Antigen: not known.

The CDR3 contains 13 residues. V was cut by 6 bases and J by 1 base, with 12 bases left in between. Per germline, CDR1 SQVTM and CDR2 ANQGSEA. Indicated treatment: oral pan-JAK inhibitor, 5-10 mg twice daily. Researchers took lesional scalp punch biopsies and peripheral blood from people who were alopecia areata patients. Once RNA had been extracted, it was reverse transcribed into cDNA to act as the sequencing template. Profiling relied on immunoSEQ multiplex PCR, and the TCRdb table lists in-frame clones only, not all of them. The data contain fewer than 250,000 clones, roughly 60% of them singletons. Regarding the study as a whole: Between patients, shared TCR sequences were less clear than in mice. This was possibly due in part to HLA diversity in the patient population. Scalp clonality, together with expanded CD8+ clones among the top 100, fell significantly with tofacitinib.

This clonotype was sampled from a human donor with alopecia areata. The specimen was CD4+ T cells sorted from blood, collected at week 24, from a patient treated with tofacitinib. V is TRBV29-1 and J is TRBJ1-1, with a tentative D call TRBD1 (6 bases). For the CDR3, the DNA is TGCAGCGTAAGCAGACAGGAGAACACTGAAGCTTTCTTT. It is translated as CSVSRQENTEAFF.